This TCR beta chain was sequenced for a study of T cells expressing NK-cell markers. About the study: Just one sequenced donor of eight was HCMV-seronegative, while seven were seropositive. Study-level results: Uncertainty persisted over the HCMV specificity of expanded NKG2C+ T cell clones. Researchers report these clonotypes also headed the CD3+CD56-NKG2C+ fraction in four donors.

TCRdb reprocessed the 5' RACE reads and stores each CDR3 protein as one record, lacking DNA. The table lists 550,000 or so distinct CDR3 sequences. The CDR3 is 19 amino acids. The germline gives CDR1 MNHEY, CDR2 SVGAGI. Remarks on this clonotype: What it binds is not known.

This TCR derives from a young man in good health. The source material was blood T cells: a sorted CD56 or NKG2C T cell subset, CD4+ or CD8+ T cells, or bulk PBMC T cells (not recorded which). The chain joins TRBV6-5 to TRBJ2-4; TCRdb names TRBD2, which stays unverified in the absence of DNA. This chain's CDR3 is CASSSTSGGIRVAKNIQYF.